The TCR beta chain described here comes from a study of PD-L1 blockade in urothelial cancer. Study summary: Males with bladder-origin urothelial cancer constituted about 85% of the roughly 30 patients. Blood gave a median approximately 130,000 T cells.

Germline values: CDR1 MDHEN, CDR2 SYDVKM. CDR3 size: 14 residues. Trimming cost V 2 bases and J 3 bases; bases outside gene matches: 3. A single count supports this clone. As for time point: peripheral blood 6 weeks after treatment start. Spike-ins of synthetic TCR analog templates went into each PCR. Data came from immunoSEQ multiplex PCR; TCRdb stores just in-frame clones and leaves some out. The table records tens of thousands of clones, 80% to 95% of them present only once. The chain recombines TRBV28 with TRBJ1-1; the match to TRBD1 covers 7 bases. This TCR was sampled from a woman of 80 years or more with urothelial cancer. Specimen: PBMCs, collected around atezolizumab (anti-PD-L1) treatment. In DNA, the CDR3 is TGTGCCAGCAGTTTACCACAGGGGTACACTGAAGCTTTCTTT. Its translation is CASSLPQGYTEAFF. The complete variable domain, with remaining parts taken from reference TRBV28 and TRBJ1-1, reads DVKVTQSSRYLVKRTGEKVFLECVQDMDHENMFWYRQDPGLGLRLIYFSYDVKMKEKGDIPEGYSVSREKKERFSLILESASTNQTSMYLCASSLPQGYTEAFFGQGTRLTVV.